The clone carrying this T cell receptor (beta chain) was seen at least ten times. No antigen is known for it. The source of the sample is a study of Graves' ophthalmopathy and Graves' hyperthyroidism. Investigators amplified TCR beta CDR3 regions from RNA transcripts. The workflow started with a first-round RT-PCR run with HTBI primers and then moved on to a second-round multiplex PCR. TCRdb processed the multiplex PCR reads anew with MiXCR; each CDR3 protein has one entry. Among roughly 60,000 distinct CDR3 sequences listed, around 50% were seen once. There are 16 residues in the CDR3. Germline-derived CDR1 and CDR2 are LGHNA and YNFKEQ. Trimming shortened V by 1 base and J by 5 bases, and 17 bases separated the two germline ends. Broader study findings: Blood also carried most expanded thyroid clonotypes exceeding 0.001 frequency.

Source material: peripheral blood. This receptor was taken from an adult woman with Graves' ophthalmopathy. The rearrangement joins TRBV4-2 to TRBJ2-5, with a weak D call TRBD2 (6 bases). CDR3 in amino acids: CASSQARGLREETQYF. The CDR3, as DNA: TGTGCCAGCAGCCAAGCGAGGGGACTGAGGGAGGAGACCCAGTACTTC.